This TCR beta chain emerged from a study of cytomegalovirus exposure and HLA in healthy donors (TCRdb year 2017). Regarding the complete study: In an earlier analysis of roughly 590 of the donors, approximately 260 Gb of sequence data and 90 million to 120 million unique TCR beta sequences from about 179 million T cells were reported. An early release covering about 600 HLA-typed donors comprised about 300 gigabases of sequencing data and 65 million to 100 million unique TCR sequences. Of the approximately 370 genotyped donors, less than 90% were placed in the genetic ancestry cluster associated with self-reported Caucasian donors. The aim of the study was to test whether cataloging public T cell receptors could identify signatures of past pathogen exposure. Using immunosequencing, the study profiled T cell repertoires from about 650 subjects and related those repertoires to cytomegalovirus serostatus. A separate validation cohort of some 130 different subjects was used in addition to the roughly 700-subject first cohort. To predict cytomegalovirus infection status, the study combined high-throughput TCR immunosequencing, statistical association of individual TCRs with disease status, and machine learning. A later analysis re-examined previously published TCR beta repertoires from about 700 donors and added high-resolution HLA genotyping to investigate patterns of TCR occurrence. The later analysis used no new phenotypic data to find candidate immune exposures, relying instead on TCR beta sequences and their occurrence across donors. An earlier analysis of 587 of the donors applied high-throughput TCR beta sequencing to assess whether each TCR beta V gene segment acted as functional or pseudogenic. Donor age, sex, ethnicity and CMV serostatus were compiled together with the repertoire data. In a later genetic analysis, genome-wide SNP genotypes for about 65% of the 666 donors were used, and that subset was treated as a discovery cohort. Every discovery cohort repertoire had been produced on one sequencing platform. Class I and class II HLA loci were covered by the typing at four-digit resolution. The number of typed donors differed by locus: roughly 620-630 for A, B, C, DRB1 and DQB1; 500 to 550 for DQA1; 606 for DPA1; and some 450 for DPB1. About five DR-DQ haplotypes were handled as single units for association and clustering because linkage in the cohort was strong. Among roughly 400 genotyped donors of the cohort, an average of approximately 220,000 unique TCR beta nucleotide sequences was sequenced per donor, of which about 18% were non-productive. Study-wide findings and limitations: A further reported finding was that TCR beta sequences accurately predicted the HLA-A and HLA-B alleles for most subjects in the first cohort. A few of the identified cytomegalovirus-associated TCR beta chains were confirmed in vitro to be specific for cytomegalovirus antigens. Several of the top co-occurrence clusters appeared to be linked to parvovirus B19, influenza, CMV and Epstein-Barr virus, according to a later analysis. Correlated functional status among segregating V segments might reflect linkage disequilibrium, but an unknown experimental factor could not be ruled out. Assigning TCR associations to individual alleles was difficult when HLA alleles, especially DR and DQ, strongly co-occurred. The earlier analysis of approximately 560 of the donors excluded some 15 rarely observed V segments, including chromosome 9 orphons, because counts were too low. It was suggested by the authors that the approach could potentially be generalized to other disease states and immunological phenotypes. Immune exposure information for the cohort was limited to CMV serostatus. In this cohort, only TCR beta chains were sequenced, and detectable features were limited by the absence of alpha or paired-chain data. Most TCR sequences were seen in very few donors, while some public TCRs were found in many individuals. Most CMV-associated TCR beta chains appeared to be HLA-restricted in a later analysis, and the HLA associations seemed to be driven largely by CMV exposure. A later genetic analysis reported fewer N-insertions in productive TCRs among donors in an Asian-associated ancestry cluster than the approximately 670-donor mean. The classifier was reported to diagnose cytomegalovirus status with high specificity and sensitivity in both the original and validation cohorts. Specific HLA alleles were associated with 15,000 to 20,000 TCR beta sequences at a false discovery rate of 0.05 in a later analysis. The study gave a list of more than 150 TCR beta chains associated with cytomegalovirus. Some IMGT-functional V segments, including TRBV6-2 and TRBV6-3, could not be told apart with the 87-base-pair reads, so those segments were excluded. In a later genetic analysis, a missense DCLRE1C variant was associated with V-gene and J-gene trimming of TCR beta chains, and the association was replicated in an independent cohort. Presence/absence analyses assumed roughly uniform sequencing depth across donors, an assumption that may not hold. A cluster of highly shared sequence variants was judged likely to be a technical artifact of the sequencing pipeline. Because HLA typing was missing for some donors at each locus, association tests included only the typed subset. According to a later analysis, TCR association rates differed among HLA loci, with DRB1 alleles showing the most associated TCRs and HLA-C alleles showing the fewest. In a later analysis, HLA-associated TCR beta chains showed more clonal expansion and lower generation probabilities than non-associated chains that were equally common. In an earlier analysis of some 540 of the donors, most TCR beta V segments appeared in productive rearrangements about 87% or about 30% of the time, broadly matching IMGT annotations.

According to the germline V gene (reference sequence), CDR1 reads LNHDA and CDR2 reads SQIVND. The CDR3 spans 13 residues, from the cysteine through the phenylalanine. The retained sequence is limited to the CDR3, 39 bases, with the frame set at the first base. The germline V and J ends show losses of 7 bases and 4 bases respectively, and no gene match explains 5 bases of the junction. Library construction relied on the immunoSEQ multiplex PCR assay. For the multiplex PCR, a mixture combining 60 forward primers for TCR Vbeta segments and 13 reverse primers for TCR Jbeta segments was used. The CDR3 region of rearranged TCR beta genes was amplified from genomic DNA with a multiplex PCR assay. On the Illumina HiSeq System, the amplified TCR beta libraries were sequenced as 87-base-pair reads. In the authors' own workflow: A later analysis counted about 80 million unique TCR beta chains across the 670 or so repertoires, and about 10 million of these chains were shared by at least two donors. A nearest-neighbor algorithm error-corrected the raw reads and collapsed the reads into unique sequences, merging closely related sequences to remove PCR and sequencing errors. To assign V, D and J gene segments, CDR3 sequences were aligned to IMGT reference sequences. Each retained sequence needed at least a six-nucleotide match to both a V gene segment and a J gene segment. A rearrangement was called productive if the CDR3 had no stop codons and remained in frame with V and J, and every other rearrangement was called non-productive. CDR3 was defined by IMGT convention, running from the second conserved V-encoded cysteine to the conserved J-encoded phenylalanine. In an earlier analysis of approximately 590 of the donors, sequences lacking an unambiguous match to a single V gene segment were excluded. In an earlier analysis of roughly 500 of the donors, V segments were called functional above 56.7% productive rearrangements and were called segregating when the between-donor standard deviation exceeded 5%. A statistical classification framework was built to diagnose cytomegalovirus status from the catalog of TCR beta chain sequences. A later analysis assigned V and J genes by comparing TCR nucleotide sequences with IMGT/GENE-DB human TR gene sequences. Using the TCRdist pipeline, a later analysis assigned CDR3 sequences along with most-parsimonious VDJ recombination scenarios. In a later analysis, each TCR beta chain was defined by its CDR3 amino acid sequence together with its V-gene family, and reads lacking a unique V-gene family were excluded. To address suspected cross-contamination and a sequencing artifact, a later analysis removed 550 to 750 highly shared, low-generation-probability nucleotide sequences. A later analysis calculated a clonal expansion index for each public chain from normalized within-repertoire ranks of inferred template counts. In a later analysis, generation probabilities were computed using a VDJ recombination model fitted to out-of-frame rearrangements, and the results were checked against IGoR. In a later analysis, TCR-TCR, TCR-HLA and TCR-CMV co-occurrence was scored with hypergeometric tests, and a repertoire-size bias correction was applied to TCR pairs. To estimate false discovery rates, a later analysis permuted the HLA or CMV assignments 20 times. In a later analysis, co-occurring TCRs were grouped with DBSCAN, and TCRdist sequence similarity was added when clustering was performed within HLA-allele-positive subsets. Repertoires with fewer than 30,000 or more than 120,000 public chains, plus five repertoires with anomalous nucleotide sharing, were excluded from co-occurrence clustering. Sourced from immuneACCESS, this table was stored by TCRdb with only in-frame sequences that have V and J called. A share of the clones is absent; for the studies checked, an unresolved V gene accounts for under half, and the remainder has no known explanation. V and J calls and clone size follow that table, whereas D and trimming were derived from the DNA. The sample table shows approximately 110,000 clones, and 78% are seen once. The ten largest clones add up to around 1.2% of the sample.

The cohort consisted of some 670 healthy bone marrow donors. All cohort members were sampled while nominally healthy, although unrecorded immune exposures were likely present. The donor tested CMV seronegative and was one of the 352 seronegative cohort members. Every donor gave a peripheral blood sample, and the peripheral blood mononuclear cells from that sample were used for TCR beta sequencing. Genomic DNA was extracted from the blood cell samples with the Qiagen DNeasy Blood Extraction Kit. In regard to this clone: What this receptor recognizes is not known. Base qualities are not provided; no much larger clone lies one nucleotide away.

The sequence links TRBV19 to TRBJ1-1; 8 of the junction bases match TRBD1. Sequencing input: PBMCs. The sequence came from a man younger than 40 in good health and CMV-seronegative. The DNA sequence is TGTGCCAGTATCAAAACAGGGGGCACTGAAGCTTTCTTT. This gives the protein CASIKTGGTEAFF.